The present TCR beta chain was sequenced within a study of memory CD4+ T cells and cytomegalovirus serostatus. Single viable CD3+CD4+CD8-CD45RO+ cells were sorted as the memory CD4+ T cells. Total CD4+ T cells were enriched by CD4 positive selection. The germline V gene encodes CDR1 SGHAT and CDR2 FQNNGV. V lost 4 bases to trimming and J lost 2 bases; unmatched junction nucleotides: 6. This CDR3 has 16 residues. Profiling relied on immunoSEQ multiplex PCR, and the TCRdb table lists in-frame clones only, not all of them. The sample has roughly 49,000 clones; 60% to 80% are singletons. Sequencing used memory CD4+ T cells from blood. The rearrangement links TRBV11-2 to TRBJ2-2, with TRBD1 matching over 8 bases. This sequence originates from an adult in good health and CMV-seronegative. The CDR3 DNA reads TGTGCCAGCAGCTACTTGACAGGGGATAACACCGGGGAGCTGTTTTTT. Its protein is CASSYLTGDNTGELFF.